Sequencing of this T cell receptor beta chain was carried out in a study of blood T cell repertoires in COVID-19. Study-level background: COVID-19 samples collected from the United States, Italy and Spain covered acute and convalescent phases. In each case, the material was cDNA or gDNA derived from T cells, B-cell-depleted T cells, or PBMCs.

Original analysis: Researchers report that nucleated cell counts were estimated from reference gene primer amplification. Method: immunoSEQ multiplex PCR; TCRdb's copy keeps in-frame clones and lacks some. V, J and clone size were drawn from that table, and D and trimming were deduced from the DNA. This sample has about 180,000 clones, with roughly 87% found just once. Cohorts were assigned according to the clinical history that participants reported. The V end was cut by 2 bases, the J end by 2 bases, with 14 bases between. Germline assignment: CDR1 LGHNA and CDR2 YNFKEQ. CDR3 length equals 16 residues.

The receptor was isolated from a woman between 35 and 50 years old with acute COVID-19. The gene calls are TRBV4-2 and TRBJ2-3; D possibly corresponds to TRBD2 (5 bases). Specimen: PBMCs or T cells enriched from blood (not recorded which). CDR3 region: CASSQRGPLNTDTQYF. The CDR3 nucleotides read TGTGCCAGCAGCCAACGAGGGCCCCTTAACACAGATACGCAGTATTTT.